This section outlines one T cell receptor beta chain sequence together with its context. V lost 2 bases, J lost 7 bases, and 11 bases lay in between. The CDR3 is made up of 14 amino acids. The germline gives CDR1 MGHRA, CDR2 YSYEKL. Seattle participants joined during active infection and were tracked over time. The sample is drawn from a study of blood T cell repertoires in COVID-19. Overall study context: COVID-19 samples collected from the United States, Italy and Spain covered acute and convalescent phases.

As processed by the authors: Amplification of reference gene primers provided the estimated nucleated cell counts. TCRdb's copy holds only in-frame clones and misses some; the assay was immunoSEQ multiplex PCR. That table supplies the V and J calls and clone size; D and trimming were determined from the DNA. The table records 300,000 to 350,000 clones, approximately 89% of them present only once. This sequence originates from an older woman with COVID-19, enrolled during active disease. Specimen: peripheral blood. The chain couples TRBV4-1 to TRBJ1-4; no clear D gene. The chain's CDR3 is CASSQSGGREKLFF. In nucleotides, the CDR3 is TGCGCCAGCAGCCAATCAGGAGGACGTGAAAAACTGTTTTTT.